This T cell receptor beta chain was found in a study of post-analysis software for immune sequencing data. As for the study in general: Progressive-relapsing, secondary progressive and relapsing-remitting multiple sclerosis were among the disease courses included. Study-level findings and limits: In multiple sclerosis, normalized Chao1 diversity was significantly below that of controls. When patients were compared with controls, 4 or 5 TRBV segments were more frequent, TRBV5-6, TRBV5-1 and TRBV20-1 among them.

This clonotype has a handful of counts. Its antigen is still unknown. This CDR3 region has 13 residues. V was cut by 3 bases and J by 5 bases, with 14 bases left in between. Germline-derived CDR1 and CDR2 are DFQATT and SNEGSKA (reference sequence). Sequencing libraries made from TCR beta cDNA carried unique molecular identifiers. TCRdb called the PCR reads again in MiXCR, with one record for every CDR3 protein. The table records roughly 600,000 distinct CDR3 sequences, 44% of them present only once. This sequence joins TRBV20-1 and TRBJ2-7; D not certain. The sample comprised blood. The clonotype comes from a girl aged 5-17 years with multiple sclerosis. CDR3 residues: CSARDGRRDEQYF. CDR3 nucleotides: TGCAGTGCTAGGGACGGAAGACGTGACGAGCAGTACTTC.